This note documents a single T cell receptor beta chain sequence. Its cognate antigen is unknown. These data are taken from a study of T-cell reconstitution after alpha-beta-depleted transplantation in children. Overall study results and limits: Counts and diversity of T cells one year after transplant came mostly from newly produced T cells.

The V end lost 4 bases, the J end lost 6 bases, and 7 bases lay between the germline ends. Per the germline V gene, CDR1 is LGHDT and CDR2 is YNNKEL (reference sequence). The CDR3 runs to 12 residues. TCRbeta library construction was performed incorporating unique molecular identifiers. TCRdb redid the calling of the PCR reads with MiXCR, one entry per CDR3 protein. Counted here are 450,000 to 550,000 distinct CDR3 sequences, more than 9.5% occurring once; the ten biggest clones make up less than 15%. The source material was PBMCs, mostly from graft donor cells, sampled 180 days after TCRalphabeta/CD19-depleted stem cell transplant. The chain carries TRBV3-1 and TRBJ2-1; D is ambiguous. This clonotype was obtained from a female patient between 2 and 15 years old who had a stem cell transplant for aplastic anemia, so the T cells may come from the graft donor. The CDR3 DNA sequence: TGTGCCAGCAGCCTCCGGAGCAATGAGCAGTTCTTC. Translated: CASSLRSNEQFF.